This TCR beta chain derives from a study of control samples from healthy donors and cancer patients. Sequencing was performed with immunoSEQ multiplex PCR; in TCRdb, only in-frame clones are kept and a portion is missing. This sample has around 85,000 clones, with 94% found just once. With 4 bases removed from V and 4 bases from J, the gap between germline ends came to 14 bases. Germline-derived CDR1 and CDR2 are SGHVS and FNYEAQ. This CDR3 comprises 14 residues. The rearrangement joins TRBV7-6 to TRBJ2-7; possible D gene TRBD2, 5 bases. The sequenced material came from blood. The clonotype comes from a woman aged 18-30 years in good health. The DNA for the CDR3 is TGTGCCAGCAGCTCAATAATGGGCGGGTACGAGCAGTACTTC. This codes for CASSSIMGGYEQYF.